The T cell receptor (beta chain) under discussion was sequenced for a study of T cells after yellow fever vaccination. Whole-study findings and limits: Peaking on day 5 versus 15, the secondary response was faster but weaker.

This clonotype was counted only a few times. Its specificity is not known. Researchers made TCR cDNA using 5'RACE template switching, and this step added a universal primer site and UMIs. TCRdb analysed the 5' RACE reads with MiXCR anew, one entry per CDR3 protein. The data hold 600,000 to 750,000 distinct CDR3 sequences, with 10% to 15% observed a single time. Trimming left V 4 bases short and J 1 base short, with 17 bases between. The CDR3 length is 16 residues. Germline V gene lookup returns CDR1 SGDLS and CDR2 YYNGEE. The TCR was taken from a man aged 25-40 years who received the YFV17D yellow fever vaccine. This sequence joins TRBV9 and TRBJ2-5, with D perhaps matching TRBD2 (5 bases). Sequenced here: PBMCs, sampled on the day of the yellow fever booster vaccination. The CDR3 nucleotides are TGTGCCAGCAGCCAGACCGGCGGGCCCCTCCAAGAGACCCAGTACTTC. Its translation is CASSQTGGPLQETQYF.